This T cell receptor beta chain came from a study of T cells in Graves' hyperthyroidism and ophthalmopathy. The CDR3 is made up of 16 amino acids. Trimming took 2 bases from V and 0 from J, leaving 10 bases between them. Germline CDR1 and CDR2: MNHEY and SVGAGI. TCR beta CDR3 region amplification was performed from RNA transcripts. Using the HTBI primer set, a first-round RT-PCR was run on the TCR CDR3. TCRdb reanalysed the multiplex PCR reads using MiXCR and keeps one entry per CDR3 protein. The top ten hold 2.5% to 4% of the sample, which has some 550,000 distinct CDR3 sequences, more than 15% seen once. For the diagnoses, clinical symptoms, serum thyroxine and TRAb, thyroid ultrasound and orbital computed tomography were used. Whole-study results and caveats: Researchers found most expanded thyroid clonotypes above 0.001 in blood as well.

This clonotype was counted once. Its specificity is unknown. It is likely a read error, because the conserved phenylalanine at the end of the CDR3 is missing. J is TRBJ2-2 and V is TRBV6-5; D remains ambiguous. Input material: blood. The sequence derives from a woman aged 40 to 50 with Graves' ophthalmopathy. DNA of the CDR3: TGTGCCAGCAGTTACCTCGGATTAGCGAACACCGGGGAGCTGTTTTCT. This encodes CASSYLGLANTGELFS.